This T cell receptor beta chain comes out of a study of T cells after posttransplantation cyclophosphamide. The method was immunoSEQ multiplex PCR; TCRdb's version includes in-frame clones alone and lacks a portion of them. Seen here are approximately 47,000 clones, roughly 92% observed once, and the top ten hold around 3%. V lost 5 bases and J 2 bases, leaving 10 bases between the germline ends. The germline V gene encodes CDR1 MDHEN and CDR2 SYDVKM. CDR3 size: 13 residues. This receptor was taken from a woman between 45 and 60 years old in good health and a related stem cell transplant donor. The rearrangement uses TRBV28 and TRBJ2-7; no clear D. Sequences were obtained from PBMCs. CDR3 sequence (DNA): TGTGCCAGCAGTCCCCCGGTGGCCTACGAGCAGTACTTC. It translates to CASSPPVAYEQYF.